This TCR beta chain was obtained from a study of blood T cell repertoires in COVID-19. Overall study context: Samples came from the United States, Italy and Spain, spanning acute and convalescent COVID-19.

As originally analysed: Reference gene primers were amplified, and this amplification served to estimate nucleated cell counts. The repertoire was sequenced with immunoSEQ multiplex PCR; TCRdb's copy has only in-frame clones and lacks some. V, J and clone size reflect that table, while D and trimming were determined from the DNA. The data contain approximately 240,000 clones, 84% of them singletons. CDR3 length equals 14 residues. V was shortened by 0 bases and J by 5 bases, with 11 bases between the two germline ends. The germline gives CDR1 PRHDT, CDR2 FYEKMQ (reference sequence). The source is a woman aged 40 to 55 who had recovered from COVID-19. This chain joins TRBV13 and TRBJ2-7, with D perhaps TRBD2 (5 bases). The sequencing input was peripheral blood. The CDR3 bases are TGTGCCAGCAGCTTAGGGGAGGTCATTCACGAGCAGTACTTC. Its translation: CASSLGEVIHEQYF.